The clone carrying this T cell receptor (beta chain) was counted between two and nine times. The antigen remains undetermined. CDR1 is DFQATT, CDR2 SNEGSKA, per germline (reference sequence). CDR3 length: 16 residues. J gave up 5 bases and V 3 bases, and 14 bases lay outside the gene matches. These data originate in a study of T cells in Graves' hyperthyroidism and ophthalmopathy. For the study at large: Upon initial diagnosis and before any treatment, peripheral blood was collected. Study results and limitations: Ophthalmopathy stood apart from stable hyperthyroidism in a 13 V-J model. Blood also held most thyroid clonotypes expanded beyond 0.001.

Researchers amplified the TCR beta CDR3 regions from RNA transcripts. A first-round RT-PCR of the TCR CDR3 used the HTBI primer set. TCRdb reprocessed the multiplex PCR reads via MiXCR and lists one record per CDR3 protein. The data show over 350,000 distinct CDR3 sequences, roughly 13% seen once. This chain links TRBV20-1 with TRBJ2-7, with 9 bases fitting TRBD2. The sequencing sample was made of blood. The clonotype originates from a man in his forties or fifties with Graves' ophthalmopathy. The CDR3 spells CSASLTSGWTGDEQYF. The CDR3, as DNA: TGCAGTGCTAGTCTCACTAGCGGGTGGACCGGGGACGAGCAGTACTTC.